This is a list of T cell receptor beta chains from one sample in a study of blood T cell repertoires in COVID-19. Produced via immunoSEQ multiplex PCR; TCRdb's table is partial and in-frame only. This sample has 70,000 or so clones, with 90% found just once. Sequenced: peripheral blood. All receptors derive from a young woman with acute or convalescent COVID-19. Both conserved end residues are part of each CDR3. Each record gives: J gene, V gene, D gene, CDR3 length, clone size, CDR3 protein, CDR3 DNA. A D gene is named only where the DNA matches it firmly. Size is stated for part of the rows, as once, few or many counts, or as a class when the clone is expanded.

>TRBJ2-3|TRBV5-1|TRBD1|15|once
CASSFDRAREDTQYF
TGCGCCAGCAGCTTTGACAGGGCGAGGGAAGATACGCAGTATTTT
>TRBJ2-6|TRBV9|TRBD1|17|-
CASSVGDSPSGANVLTF
TGTGCCAGCAGCGTTGGGGACAGCCCGTCTGGGGCCAACGTCCTGACTTTC
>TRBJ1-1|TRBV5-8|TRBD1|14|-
CASSLDRGRTEAFF
TGTGCCAGCAGCCTAGACAGGGGGAGGACTGAAGCTTTCTTT
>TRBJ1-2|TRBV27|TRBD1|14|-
CASSPGTAMYGYTF
TGTGCCAGCAGCCCCGGGACAGCAATGTATGGCTACACCTTC
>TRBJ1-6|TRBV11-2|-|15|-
CASSLEMAGNSPLHF
TGTGCCAGCAGCTTAGAGATGGCGGGGAATTCACCCCTCCACTTT
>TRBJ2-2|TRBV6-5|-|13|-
CASSYTDTGELFF
TGTGCCAGCAGTTACACGGACACCGGGGAGCTGTTTTTT
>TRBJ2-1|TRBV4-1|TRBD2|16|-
CASSQPAGGAWNEQFF
TGCGCCAGCAGCCAACCAGCGGGGGGCGCCTGGAATGAGCAGTTCTTC
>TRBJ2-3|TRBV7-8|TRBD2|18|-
CASSLGIGAGGPTDTQYF
TGTGCCAGCAGCTTAGGAATCGGCGCGGGAGGGCCGACAGATACGCAGTATTTT
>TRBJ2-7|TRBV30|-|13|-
CAWSGRHPYEQYF
TGTGCCTGGAGTGGGCGACACCCCTACGAGCAGTACTTC
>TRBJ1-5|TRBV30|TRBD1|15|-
CAWSKDRGSNQPQHF
TGTGCCTGGAGTAAAGACAGGGGAAGCAATCAGCCCCAGCATTTT
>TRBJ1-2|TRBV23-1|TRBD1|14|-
CASSRGQGVYGYTF
TGCGCCAGCAGTCGTGGACAGGGGGTCTATGGCTACACCTTC
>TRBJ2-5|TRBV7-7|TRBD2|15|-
CASSLAGTSGLRKHF
TGTGCCAGCAGCTTAGCCGGGACTAGTGGTCTCCGTAAGCACTTC
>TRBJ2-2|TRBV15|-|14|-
CATSTNRETGELFF
TGTGCCACCAGCACCAACAGGGAGACCGGGGAGCTGTTTTTT
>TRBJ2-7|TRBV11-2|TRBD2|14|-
CASSLLAGGYEQYF
TGTGCCAGCAGCTTACTAGCGGGGGGCTACGAGCAGTACTTC
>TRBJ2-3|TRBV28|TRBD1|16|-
CASSFPGQGVRDTQYF
TGTGCCAGCAGTTTCCCTGGACAGGGGGTCCGAGATACGCAGTATTTT
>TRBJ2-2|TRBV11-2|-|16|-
CASSLVSGVVTGELFF
TGTGCCAGCAGCTTAGTTTCGGGAGTAGTCACCGGGGAGCTGTTTTTT
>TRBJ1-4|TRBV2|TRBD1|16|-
CASSEDFGDSNEKLFF
TGTGCCAGCAGTGAAGATTTTGGGGACAGTAATGAAAAACTGTTTTTT
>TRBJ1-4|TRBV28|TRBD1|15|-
CASSTTGGLDEKLFF
TGTGCCAGCAGTACAACAGGGGGGCTGGATGAAAAACTGTTTTTT
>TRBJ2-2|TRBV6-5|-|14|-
CASRPNRNTGELFF
TGTGCCAGCAGACCCAACAGGAACACCGGGGAGCTGTTTTTT
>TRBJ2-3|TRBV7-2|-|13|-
CATQRQTTDTQYF
TGTGCCACCCAAAGACAGACCACAGATACGCAGTATTTT
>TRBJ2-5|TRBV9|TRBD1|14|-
CASSLQGWEETQYF
TGTGCCAGCAGTCTACAGGGGTGGGAAGAGACCCAGTACTTC
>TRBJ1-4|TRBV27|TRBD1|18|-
CASSLSSTGGRSNEKLFF
TGTGCCAGCAGTTTATCGAGTACAGGGGGGCGATCTAATGAAAAACTGTTTTTT
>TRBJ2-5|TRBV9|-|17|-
CASSVDVGGALLETQYF
TGTGCCAGCAGCGTAGACGTAGGGGGGGCGCTTTTGGAGACCCAGTACTTC
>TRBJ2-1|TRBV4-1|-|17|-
CASSQPTDGRMRDEQFF
TGCGCCAGCAGCCAACCTACGGACGGGCGCATGAGGGATGAGCAGTTCTTC
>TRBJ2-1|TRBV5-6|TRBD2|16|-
CASSFPTSGGTNEQFF
TGTGCCAGCAGCTTTCCGACTAGCGGGGGGACCAATGAGCAGTTCTTC
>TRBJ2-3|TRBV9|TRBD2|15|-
CASSAVSGATDTQYF
TGTGCCAGCAGCGCCGTAAGCGGGGCCACAGATACGCAGTATTTT
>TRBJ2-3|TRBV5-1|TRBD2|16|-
CASSPQGGGAVDTQYF
TGCGCCAGCAGCCCGCAGGGCGGGGGGGCCGTAGATACGCAGTATTTT
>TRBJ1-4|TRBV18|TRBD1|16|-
CASSPLQQGQNEKLFF
TGTGCCAGCTCACCTCTTCAACAGGGACAGAATGAAAAACTGTTTTTT